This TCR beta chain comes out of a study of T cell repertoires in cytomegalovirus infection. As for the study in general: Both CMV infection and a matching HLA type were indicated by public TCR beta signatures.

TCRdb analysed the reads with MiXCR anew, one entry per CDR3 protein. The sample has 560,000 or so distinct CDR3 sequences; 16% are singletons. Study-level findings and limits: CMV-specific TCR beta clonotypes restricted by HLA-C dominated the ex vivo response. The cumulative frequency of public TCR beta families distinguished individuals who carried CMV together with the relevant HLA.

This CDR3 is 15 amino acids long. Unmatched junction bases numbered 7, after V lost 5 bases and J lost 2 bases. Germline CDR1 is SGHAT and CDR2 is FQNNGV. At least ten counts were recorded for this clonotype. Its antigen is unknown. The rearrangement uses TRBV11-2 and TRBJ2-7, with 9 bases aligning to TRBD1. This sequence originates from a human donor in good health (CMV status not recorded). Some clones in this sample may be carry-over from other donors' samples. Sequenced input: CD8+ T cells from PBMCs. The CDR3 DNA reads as TGTGCCAGCAGCCCGACTAGGACAGGGGCCTACGAGCAGTACTTC. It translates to CASSPTRTGAYEQYF.